The 8 T cell receptor beta chains below come from one sample, sequenced in a study of sequential checkpoint blockade in melanoma. Treatment specified: randomized to nivolumab then ipilimumab (arm A) or the reverse (arm B). This table comes from immunoSEQ multiplex PCR, and its TCRdb copy is limited to in-frame clones, with some not included. Of some 11,000 clones detected, over 75% appear once; the ten largest clones hold less than 75%. This specimen was CD8+ T cells sorted from blood (inferred from file names), taken from a patient given nivolumab and ipilimumab in sequence. Receptor source: a human donor with melanoma.

Points on this clone: One end of the junction is discordant with germline, which a read error may explain. V and J are TRBV7-9 and TRBJ2-1; TRBD2 is a possible D gene (5 bases). CDR1 and CDR2 from the germline V gene are SEHNR and FQNEAQ (reference sequence). This CDR3 contains 14 residues. CDR3 DNA: TGTGCCAGCAGCCTAGCTGCGTCCTACAATGAGCAGTTCTTC. Residues: CASSLAASYNEQFF. Combining the CDR3 with reference TRBV7-9 and TRBJ2-1 gives the whole variable domain DTGVSQNPRHKITKRGQNVTFRCDPISEHNRLYWYRQTLGQGPEFLTYFQNEAQLEKSRLLSDRFSAERPKGSFSTLEIQRTEQGDSAMYLCASSLAASYNEQFFGPGTRLTVL.

The count of this clone is one. CDR3 region: CASSAGTGVQETQYF. CDR3 coding DNA: TGTGCCAGCAGCGCCGGGACAGGGGTCCAAGAGACCCAGTACTTC. The V call is TRBV9, the J call TRBJ2-5, with 10 bases that match TRBD1. Germline lookup yields CDR1 SGDLS and CDR2 YYNGEE. Trimming cost V 3 bases and J 1 base; bases outside gene matches: 3. The length of the CDR3 is 15 residues.

The chain employs TRBV19 and TRBJ2-5; TRBD2 agrees at 10 bases. With the DNA end fitting TRBJ2-7 better, the J assignment may be wrong. This CDR3 contains 13 residues. Germline V gives CDR1 LNHDA, CDR2 SQIVND (reference sequence). The CDR3: CASSGTSASEQYF. CDR3 bases: TGTGCCAGTAGCGGGACTAGCGCTAGCGAGCAGTACTTC.

The rearrangement uses TRBV21-1 and TRBJ1-1; TRBD1 reflects the table's D call only, with no check against the DNA. TRBV21-1 is a pseudogene segment. The CDR3 loop spans 13 amino acids. CDR3 protein: CASRIGGDTEAFF. The CDR3 nucleotides read TGTGCCAGCAGGATAGGGGGCGACACTGAAGCTTTCTTT.

V and J are TRBV11-2 and TRBJ2-1; D might be TRBD1 (5 bases). Germline CDR1 reads SGHAT; CDR2 reads FQNNGV. This CDR3 has 15 amino acids. V gave up 5 bases and J gave up 9 bases, with 20 bases separating them. This chain's CDR3 is CASSRQLGREVEQFF. CDR3 DNA: TGTGCCAGCAGCCGACAACTGGGCAGGGAAGTTGAGCAGTTCTTC.

The gene calls are TRBV5-1 and TRBJ2-5, with 7 bases identical to TRBD2. Judging by the DNA end, TRBJ2-7 fits better; the J call may be wrong. Per germline, CDR1 SGHRS and CDR2 YFSETQ. The CDR3 totals 14 residues. In DNA form, the CDR3 reads TGCGCCAGCAGCTCGGGGGGTGGGGCCTACGAGCAGTACTTC. Its protein product is CASSSGGGAYEQYF.

The rearrangement links TRBV5-4 to TRBJ2-5; 7 positions match TRBD2. V gave up 0 bases and J gave up 2 bases; unmatched junction bases: 4. The CDR3 runs to 15 residues. From germline, CDR1 is SGHNT and CDR2 YYREEE (reference sequence). This CDR3 is CASSLVPSGQETQYF. The DNA for the CDR3 is TGTGCCAGCAGCTTGGTTCCTAGCGGACAAGAGACCCAGTACTTC.

The chain links TRBV28 to TRBJ1-3, with TRBD1 as a possible D gene (5 bases). Germline V gene lookup returns CDR1 MDHEN and CDR2 SYDVKM. V was trimmed by 8 bases and J by 6 bases, leaving 14 bases between them. The CDR3 has 13 residues. CDR3 nucleotide sequence: TGTGCCAGCTTGTCAGGGTACGAAAACACCATATATTTT. This translates into CASLSGYENTIYF.